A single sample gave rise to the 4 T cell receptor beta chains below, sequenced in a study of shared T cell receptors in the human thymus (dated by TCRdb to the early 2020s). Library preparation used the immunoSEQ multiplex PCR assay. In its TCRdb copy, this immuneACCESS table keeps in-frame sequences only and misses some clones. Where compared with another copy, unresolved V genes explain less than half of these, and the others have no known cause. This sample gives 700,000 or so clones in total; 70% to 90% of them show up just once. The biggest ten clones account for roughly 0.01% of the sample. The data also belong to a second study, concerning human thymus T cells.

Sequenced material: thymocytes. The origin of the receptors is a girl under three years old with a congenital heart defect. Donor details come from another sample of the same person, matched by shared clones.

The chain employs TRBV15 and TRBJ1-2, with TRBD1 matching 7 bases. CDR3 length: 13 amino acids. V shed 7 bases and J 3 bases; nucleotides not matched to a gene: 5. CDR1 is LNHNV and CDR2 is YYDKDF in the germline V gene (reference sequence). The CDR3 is CATNPGQHYGYTF. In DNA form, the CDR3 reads TGTGCCACCAACCCGGGACAGCACTATGGCTACACCTTC.

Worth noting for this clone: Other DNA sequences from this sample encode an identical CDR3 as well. The DNA for the CDR3 is TGCAGTGCTAGATCCGATGAGCAGTTCTTC. Translation: CSARSDEQFF. The gene calls are TRBV20-1 and TRBJ2-1; no reliable D call. The germline V gene encodes CDR1 DFQATT and CDR2 SNEGSKA (reference sequence). Trimming removed 2 bases at V and 8 bases at J, with 4 bases between. This CDR3 contains 10 residues.

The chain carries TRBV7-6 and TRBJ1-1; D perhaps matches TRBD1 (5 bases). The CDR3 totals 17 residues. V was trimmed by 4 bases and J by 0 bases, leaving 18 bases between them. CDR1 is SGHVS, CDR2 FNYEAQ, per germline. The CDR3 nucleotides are TGTGCCAGCAGCTCCGCTTGGGGCGAGGAAATGAACACTGAAGCTTTCTTT. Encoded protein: CASSSAWGEEMNTEAFF.

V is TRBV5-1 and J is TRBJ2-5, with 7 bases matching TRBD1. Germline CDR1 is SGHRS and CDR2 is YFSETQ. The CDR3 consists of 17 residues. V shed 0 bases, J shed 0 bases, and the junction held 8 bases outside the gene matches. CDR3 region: CASSLGIRTGDQETQYF. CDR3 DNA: TGCGCCAGCAGCTTGGGAATTCGGACAGGAGACCAAGAGACCCAGTACTTC.